The 27 T cell receptor beta chains given below trace back to one sample, sequenced in a study of blood T cell repertoires in COVID-19. TCRdb's table, derived via immunoSEQ multiplex PCR, lists solely in-frame clones and lacks some. This table has 75,000 to 100,000 clones, roughly 80% appearing once. The sample was peripheral blood. The receptors come from a man aged 60 to 75 with acute or convalescent COVID-19.

The chain has TRBV3-1 (or the pseudogene TRBV3-2) and TRBJ2-7; no definite D call. CDR3 length: 15 residues. CDR1 LGHDT and CDR2 YNNKEL come from the germline V gene (reference sequence). V was shortened by 1 base and J by 7 bases, with 17 bases between the two germline ends. CDR3: CASSQAGGSHLEQYF. CDR3 nucleotide sequence: TGTGCCAGCAGCCAAGCTGGCGGCTCCCATTTGGAGCAGTACTTC.

The chain employs TRBV11-2 and TRBJ1-4; the match to TRBD1 covers 7 bases. In germline, CDR1 is SGHAT, CDR2 FQNNGV. J was trimmed by 8 bases and V by 2 bases; bases with no gene match: 14. The length of the CDR3 is 17 residues. CDR3 in DNA: TGTGCCAGCAGCTTATCTATGTCCGGGACAGATGTCGAAAAACTGTTTTTT. Translated: CASSLSMSGTDVEKLFF.

The chain carries TRBV25-1 and TRBJ2-7; 9 bases are a match to TRBD1. This CDR3 contains 11 residues. The germline gives CDR1 MGHDK, CDR2 SYGVNS. V gave up 7 bases and J gave up 11 bases; unmatched junction bases: 6. The CDR3, as DNA: TGTGCCAGCACAGACCGGGACAGGGAGTACTTC. Translated: CASTDRDREYF.

Comment on this clone: Distinct nucleotide sequences in the sample also encode this CDR3. This chain uses TRBV4-1 with TRBJ1-5; D possibly corresponds to TRBD1 (6 bases). CDR3 length: 15 amino acids. Trimming removed 0 bases from V and 1 base from J, with 7 bases in between. Looked up from germline, CDR1 is MGHRA and CDR2 is YSYEKL. The CDR3 nucleotides are TGCGCCAGCAGCCAAGATGGACAGAGCAATCAGCCCCAGCATTTT. This encodes CASSQDGQSNQPQHF.

The chain combines TRBV9 with TRBJ1-1; 7 bases fit TRBD1. This CDR3 is 15 amino acids long. Unmatched junction bases numbered 5, after V lost 0 bases and J lost 3 bases. CDR1 is SGDLS and CDR2 is YYNGEE in the germline V gene. The CDR3 region has the DNA TGTGCCAGCAGCGTAGATAGAGGGGGCCACACTGAAGCTTTCTTT. It codes for CASSVDRGGHTEAFF.

V is TRBV7-2 and J is TRBJ2-7, with D uncertain. The CDR3 has 14 residues. V lost 6 bases to trimming and J lost 2 bases, with 14 bases between them. The germline V gene encodes CDR1 SGHTA and CDR2 FQGNSA. CDR3 in DNA: TGTGCCAGCAGACGAGGATCCTCAACCTACGAGCAGTACTTC. Amino acids: CASRRGSSTYEQYF.

This clone was recorded a few times. This chain links TRBV19 with TRBJ2-6; maybe TRBD1 (6 bases). The CDR3 covers 16 residues. CDR1 LNHDA and CDR2 SQIVND come from the germline V gene (reference sequence). Trimming took off 5 bases at V and 4 bases at J, with 15 bases between the two ends. CDR3 in amino acids: CASSRWQGSGANVLTF. Here the CDR3 DNA reads TGTGCCAGTAGTCGGTGGCAGGGGTCGGGGGCCAACGTCCTGACTTTC.

This sequence joins TRBV5-8 and TRBJ1-5; 11 positions match TRBD1. After removal of 4 bases from V and 7 bases from J, the junction contained 4 bases not matched to a gene. This CDR3 has 14 amino acids. The germline V gene has CDR1 SGHTS and CDR2 YDEGEE. The CDR3 nucleotides are TGTGCCAGCAGCCTTCGGACAGGGGGCCAGCCCCAGCATTTT. Protein sequence: CASSLRTGGQPQHF. The variable domain in full, completed from reference TRBV5-8 and TRBJ1-5, reads EAGVTQSPTHLIKTRGQQATLRCSPISGHTSVYWYQQALGLGLQFLLWYDEGEERNRGNFPPRFSGRQFPNYSSELNVNALELEDSALYLCASSLRTGGQPQHFGDGTRLSIL.

V and J are TRBV11-3 and TRBJ1-1; no clear D. Trimming took 5 bases from V and 4 from J, leaving 11 bases between them. Per germline, CDR1 SGHNT and CDR2 YENEEA. The CDR3 is 13 amino acids. CDR3 sequence (DNA): TGTGCCAGCAGCCTTGAGGGCCTCACTGAAGCTTTCTTT. As protein: CASSLEGLTEAFF. The variable domain in full, with the rest retrieved from reference TRBV11-3 and TRBJ1-1, is EAGVVQSPRYKIIEKKQPVAFWCNPISGHNTLYWYLQNLGQGPELLIRYENEEAVDDSQLPKDRFSAERLKGVDSTLKIQPAELGDSAVYLCASSLEGLTEAFFGQGTRLTVV.

V gene TRBV21-1 combines with J gene TRBJ2-1; the table's D gene call, TRBD2, was not cross checked with the DNA. TRBV21-1 is classified as a pseudogene. The CDR3 extends over 17 amino acids. CDR3: CASSKPGSGGPYNEQFF. DNA of the CDR3: TGTGCCAGCAGCAAACCAGGTAGCGGGGGACCATACAATGAGCAGTTCTTC.

V and J are TRBV25-1 and TRBJ1-2; possible D gene TRBD1, 5 bases. V lost 1 base, J lost 4 bases, and 10 bases lay in between. Germline V gene sequence: CDR1 MGHDK, CDR2 SYGVNS. This CDR3 comprises 14 residues. DNA of the CDR3: TGTGCCAGCAGTGAATCGCAGGGCTTCTATGGCTACACCTTC. Its protein is CASSESQGFYGYTF.

V is TRBV9 and J is TRBJ2-3; 10 bases align to TRBD1. V was clipped by 0 bases and J by 4 bases; unmatched bases: 2. Germline CDR1 is SGDLS and CDR2 is YYNGEE. This CDR3 spans 15 amino acids. In DNA form, the CDR3 reads TGTGCCAGCAGCGTAGTGGGACAGGGGCCAGATACGCAGTATTTT. This encodes CASSVVGQGPDTQYF.

For the CDR3, the DNA is TGTGCCAGCAGCCAAGGGCAGTATCAAGAGACCCAGTACTTC. It specifies CASSQGQYQETQYF. V is TRBV3-1 (or the pseudogene TRBV3-2) and J is TRBJ2-5, with no clear D. Trimming cost V 1 base and J 2 bases, with 8 bases left between them. The CDR3 consists of 14 residues. Germline CDR1 LGHDT, CDR2 YNNKEL (reference sequence).

This chain's CDR3 is CASSIGEGVQGKLFF. The DNA of the CDR3 is TGTGCCAGTAGTATAGGGGAGGGGGTTCAGGGAAAACTGTTTTTT. The chain employs TRBV19 and TRBJ1-4; D possibly corresponds to TRBD1 (6 bases). The CDR3 extends over 15 amino acids. Per germline, CDR1 LNHDA and CDR2 SQIVND (reference sequence). The V gene lost 1 base and the J gene lost 10 bases, with 16 bases spanning the gap.

The chain uses TRBV6-6 and TRBJ1-2; D perhaps matches TRBD1 (5 bases). Looked up from germline, CDR1 is MNHNY and CDR2 is SVGAGI (reference sequence). The CDR3 runs to 14 residues. V was cut by 6 bases and J by 5 bases, with 16 bases left in between. In nucleotides, the CDR3 is TGTGCCAGCAGCCGGGGGGGGGTTTCTTATGGCTACACCTTC. The encoded protein is CASSRGGVSYGYTF.

This clone was found once. The rearrangement links TRBV27 to TRBJ1-2; D call uncertain. V shed 6 bases and J shed 1 base, with 15 bases lying between them. The CDR3 has 15 residues. In germline, CDR1 is MNHEY, CDR2 SMNVEV (reference sequence). The chain's CDR3 is CASRETVAGNYGYTF. The DNA for the CDR3 is TGTGCCAGCAGGGAGACCGTGGCGGGTAACTATGGCTACACCTTC.

This sequence joins TRBV5-5 and TRBJ2-6; perhaps TRBD2 as D (6 bases). The ends were cut back, 0 bases at V and 4 bases at J, with 11 bases in the middle. The germline gives CDR1 SGHKS, CDR2 YYEKEE (reference sequence). The CDR3 has 16 residues. CDR3 residues: CASSLAGGAGANVLTF. The CDR3 bases are TGTGCCAGCAGCTTGGCCGGCGGGGCAGGGGCCAACGTCCTGACTTTC.

The rearrangement uses TRBV5-1 and TRBJ2-6; 7 nucleotides line up with TRBD1. V shed 5 bases and J 1 base; nucleotides not matched to a gene: 3. The CDR3 is made up of 15 amino acids. Germline V gene data show CDR1 as SGHRS and CDR2 as YFSETQ. The CDR3 DNA sequence: TGCGCCAGCAGAGGGGGCCAATCTGGGGCCAACGTCCTGACTTTC. It specifies CASRGGQSGANVLTF.

The genes are TRBV11-2 and TRBJ2-1, with 13 bases lining up with TRBD2. The V and J ends lost 8 bases and 6 bases, in that order; junction bases with no gene match: 10. Germline CDR1 reads SGHAT; CDR2 reads FQNNGV. CDR3 length: 16 residues. This chain's CDR3 is CASRGLAGEKGNEQFF. The CDR3 bases are TGTGCCAGCCGTGGACTAGCGGGAGAGAAAGGCAATGAGCAGTTCTTC.

The chain carries TRBV6-5 and TRBJ2-7, with D tentatively TRBD1 (6 bases). V was pared by 4 bases and J by 6 bases, with 10 bases between. The length of the CDR3 is 12 residues. The V gene's germline CDR1 is MNHEY and CDR2 SVGAGI. For the CDR3, the DNA is TGTGCCAGCAGTTTGACAGGTGGCGAGCAGTACTTC. Protein sequence: CASSLTGGEQYF.

This chain uses TRBV2 with TRBJ2-5; TRBD2 matches at 9 bases. The trim removed 10 bases at V and 2 bases at J, leaving 8 bases unmatched. The germline CDR1 and CDR2 sequences are SNHLY and FYNNEI. CDR3 length: 14 residues. The CDR3 nucleotides are TGTGCCATCGGAGGGCGGGGGGGACAAGAGACCCAGTACTTC. It translates to CAIGGRGGQETQYF.

The chain has TRBV28 and TRBJ2-7, with 7 bases matching TRBD1. CDR3 length: 13 residues. V was pared by 7 bases and J by 4 bases, with 7 bases of the junction left unmatched. CDR1 and CDR2 from the germline V gene are MDHEN and SYDVKM. In DNA, the CDR3 is TGTGCCAGCAACCGGGACAGCGGATACGAGCAGTACTTC. It is translated as CASNRDSGYEQYF.

The chain combines TRBV27 with TRBJ2-2, with TRBD1 identical over 9 bases. This CDR3 spans 13 amino acids. Trimming cost V 8 bases and J 6 bases; bases outside gene matches: 4. Germline V gives CDR1 MNHEY, CDR2 SMNVEV (reference sequence). CDR3 in amino acids: CASGNRGPGELFF. The CDR3 DNA sequence: TGTGCCAGCGGAAACAGGGGGCCCGGGGAGCTGTTTTTT.

The J gene is TRBJ1-6, the V gene TRBV7-2; D perhaps matches TRBD1 (5 bases). This CDR3 has 17 amino acids. The V gene lost 6 bases and the J gene lost 0 bases, with 15 bases spanning the gap. Germline assignment: CDR1 SGHTA and CDR2 FQGNSA. CDR3 DNA sequence: TGTGCCAGCAGGTCATTCAGGGATAGCTCCTATAATTCACCCCTCCACTTT. Amino acids: CASRSFRDSSYNSPLHF.

This clone was detected a few times. The chain has TRBV18 and TRBJ2-3, with TRBD1 matching over 9 bases. CDR1 and CDR2 from the germline V gene are KGHSH and LQKENI. This CDR3 comprises 12 residues. V lost 6 bases, J lost 14 bases, and 9 bases stayed unmatched. The DNA of the CDR3 is TGTGCCAGCTCGCCTGGGGACAGGGCGGCGTATTTT. Residues: CASSPGDRAAYF.

The rearrangement links TRBV9 to TRBJ2-5, with 8 bases fitting TRBD2. Per germline, CDR1 SGDLS and CDR2 YYNGEE. CDR3 size: 15 residues. V shed 4 bases and J 2 bases; nucleotides not matched to a gene: 7. DNA of the CDR3: TGTGCCAGCAGCCCCGGGGTAGCGGGGCAAGAGACCCAGTACTTC. Translation: CASSPGVAGQETQYF.

The rearrangement links TRBV5-4 to TRBJ2-1; perhaps TRBD1 as D (6 bases). CDR1 and CDR2 from the germline V gene are SGHNT and YYREEE (reference sequence). V dropped 5 bases and J dropped 8 bases, with 14 bases sitting between them. This CDR3 region has 13 residues. The CDR3 DNA reads TGTGCCAGCAGGCGGCCAGGGGTCGATGAGCAGTTCTTC. It codes for CASRRPGVDEQFF. The whole variable domain, remainder taken from reference TRBV5-4 and TRBJ2-1, is ETGVTQSPTHLIKTRGQQVTLRCSSQSGHNTVSWYQQALGQGPQFIFQYYREEENGRGNFPPRFSGLQFPNYSSELNVNALELDDSALYLCASRRPGVDEQFFGPGTRLTVL.